A selection of T cell receptor beta chains follows, all from one sample in a study of blood T cell repertoires in COVID-19. The data were produced by immunoSEQ multiplex PCR, yet TCRdb's version contains in-frame clones alone and is incomplete. The table has a few hundred thousand clones, just over 90% seen once; the top ten hold roughly 0.86%. The sequencing input was PBMCs or T cells enriched from blood (not recorded which). These receptors all come from a woman in her 40s who had been exposed to COVID-19. Both conserved end residues are part of each CDR3. D genes are given only for firm matches.

d_gene	v_gene	j_gene	CDR3nt	CDR3aa
.	TRBV7-2	TRBJ2-5	TGTGCCAGCAGCCTAGACGGGAGAAGCGAAGAGACCCAGTACTTC	CASSLDGRSEETQYF
.	TRBV7-2	TRBJ1-1	TGTGCCAGCAGCTTAGTTGCGGGGGGCTTTGAAGCTTTCTTT	CASSLVAGGFEAFF
.	TRBV30	TRBJ1-6	TGTGCCTGGAAAGGCGGAGATAATTCACCCCTCCACTTT	CAWKGGDNSPLHF
TRBD2	TRBV24-1	TRBJ2-1	TGCGCCACCATGGCGGGAGGGCCCTACAATGAGCAGTTCTTC	CATMAGGPYNEQFF
.	TRBV6-4	TRBJ1-2	TGTGCCAGCAGTGCCACGGGACAAGAAAGATATGGCTACACCTTC	CASSATGQERYGYTF
TRBD1	TRBV10-1	TRBJ2-7	TGCGCCAGCAGTGGGAAGGGACAGGGCTCCTACGAGCAGTACTTC	CASSGKGQGSYEQYF
.	TRBV5-6	TRBJ1-2	TGTGCCAGCAGCTCTGACGGGGACTATGGCTACACCTTC	CASSSDGDYGYTF
.	TRBV6-5	TRBJ2-1	TGTGCCAGCAGTTTAGACAGGGGAGGGGGTGAGCAGTTCTTC	CASSLDRGGGEQFF
TRBD2	TRBV18	TRBJ2-1	TGTGCCAGCTCACCGACTAGCGGGATAACAAGTGAGCAGTTCTTC	CASSPTSGITSEQFF
TRBD1	TRBV13	TRBJ1-6	TGTGCCAGCAGCTCCCTCGGGGGGACAGGAGATTCACCCCTCCACTTT	CASSSLGGTGDSPLHF
.	TRBV9	TRBJ1-4	TGTGCCAGCAGCGTGGGCGGGGGACCTAATGAAAAACTGTTTTTT	CASSVGGGPNEKLFF
.	TRBV3-1/TRBV3-2	TRBJ1-1	TGTGCCAGCAGTCAGGGGAACAGGGTAGCTTTCTTT	CASSQGNRVAFF
.	TRBV4-1	TRBJ1-6	TGCGCCAGCAGCCGAAACAGGGATGAGGATTCACCCCTCCACTTT	CASSRNRDEDSPLHF